The 8 T cell receptor beta chains in this list originate from one sample, sequenced in a study of graft-versus-host responses after intestinal transplantation. The method was immunoSEQ multiplex PCR; TCRdb's version includes in-frame clones alone and lacks a portion of them. This repertoire shows about 94,000 clones, around nine tenths found once; its top ten account for about 0.45%. These receptors are not linked to any known antigen. The sequencing used unstimulated CD8+ T cells sorted from spleen or lymph node cells, collected before intestinal transplant. Receptor source: a human donor who received an intestinal transplant.

The rearrangement links TRBV7-9 to TRBJ1-1; D is perhaps TRBD1 (5 bases). V lost 5 bases and J 3 bases, leaving 16 bases between the germline ends. CDR1 and CDR2 (germline): SEHNR, FQNEAQ (reference sequence). The CDR3 is 15 amino acids. The DNA of the CDR3 is TGTGCCAGCAGCAATCTGAACGGGGGGGACACTGAAGCTTTCTTT. It yields the protein CASSNLNGGDTEAFF.

The chain carries TRBV2 and TRBJ2-2; maybe TRBD2 (6 bases). Germline CDR1 reads SNHLY; CDR2 reads FYNNEI. Between the trimmed V and J ends, which lost 7 bases and 6 bases, there was a span of 12 bases. This CDR3 has 13 amino acids. The CDR3 loop reads CASTRLGSGELFF. CDR3 sequence (DNA): TGTGCCAGCACCCGACTAGGGTCCGGGGAGCTGTTTTTT.

The chain couples TRBV6-5 to TRBJ2-1, with D possibly TRBD2 on 5 matching bases. V lost 5 bases to trimming and J lost 3 bases, with 11 bases between them. This CDR3 is 14 amino acids long. CDR1 and CDR2 from the germline V gene are MNHEY and SVGAGI. The CDR3 sequence is CASSPGLYYNEQFF. CDR3 nucleotide sequence: TGTGCCAGCAGTCCCGGACTTTACTACAATGAGCAGTTCTTC.

V usage is TRBV21-1 and J usage is TRBJ1-5; the DNA was not used to check the table's D call, TRBD1. TRBV21-1 is an annotated pseudogene. CDR3 length equals 17 residues. In nucleotides, the CDR3 is TGTGCCAGCAGCAAAGGATTTGGGGCAGGGCTCAATCAGCCCCAGCATTTT. Translating gives CASSKGFGAGLNQPQHF.

This chain links TRBV12-2 with TRBJ1-5. TRBV12-2 is marked as a pseudogene. This CDR3 has 17 amino acids. This CDR3 is CASRHRTSSTYNQPQHF. Written as DNA, the CDR3 is TGTGCAAGTCGCCATAGGACTTCCTCAACGTACAATCAGCCCCAGCATTTT.

V gene TRBV7-2 combines with J gene TRBJ2-1; maybe TRBD2 (6 bases). The CDR3 has 17 amino acids. Germline loops: CDR1 SGHTA, CDR2 FQGNSA. V was pared by 1 base and J by 4 bases, with 17 bases between. CDR3 nucleotides: TGTGCCAGCAGCTTAGTAGGTGTTGGCGGGGCTTACAATGAGCAGTTCTTC. Translation: CASSLVGVGGAYNEQFF.

The rearrangement links TRBV30 to TRBJ2-1; 11 bases align to TRBD1. The CDR3 is 14 residues long. In germline, CDR1 is GTSNPN, CDR2 SVGIG (reference sequence). The trim removed 0 bases at V and 9 bases at J, leaving 4 bases unmatched. DNA of the CDR3: TGTGCCTGGAGTGTTGGACAGGGGGCAATTGAGCAGTTCTTC. Encoded protein: CAWSVGQGAIEQFF.

J is TRBJ2-7 and V is TRBV7-8; D gene ambiguous. Germline V gene data show CDR1 as SGHVS and CDR2 as FQNEAQ. Trimming left V 3 bases short and J 0 bases short, with 6 bases between. The CDR3 spans 13 residues. This chain's CDR3 is CASSLRISYEQYF. The CDR3 DNA is TGTGCCAGCAGCTTGCGGATCTCCTACGAGCAGTACTTC.